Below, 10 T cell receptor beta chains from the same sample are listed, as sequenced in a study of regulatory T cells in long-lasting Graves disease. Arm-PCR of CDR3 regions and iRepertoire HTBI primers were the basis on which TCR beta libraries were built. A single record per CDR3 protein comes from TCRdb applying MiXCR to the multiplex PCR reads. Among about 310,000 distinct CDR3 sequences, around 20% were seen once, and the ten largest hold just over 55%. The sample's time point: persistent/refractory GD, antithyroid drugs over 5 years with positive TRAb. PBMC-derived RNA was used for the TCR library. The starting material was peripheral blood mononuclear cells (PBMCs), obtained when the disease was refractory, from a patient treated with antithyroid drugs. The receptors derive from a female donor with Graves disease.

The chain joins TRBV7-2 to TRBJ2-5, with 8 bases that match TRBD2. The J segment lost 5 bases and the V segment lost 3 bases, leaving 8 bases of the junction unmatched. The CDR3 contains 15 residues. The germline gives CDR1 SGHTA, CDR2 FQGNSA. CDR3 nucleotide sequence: TGTGCCAGCAGCTTGGCATGGGTAGCGGGGGAGACCCAGTACTTC. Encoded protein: CASSLAWVAGETQYF.

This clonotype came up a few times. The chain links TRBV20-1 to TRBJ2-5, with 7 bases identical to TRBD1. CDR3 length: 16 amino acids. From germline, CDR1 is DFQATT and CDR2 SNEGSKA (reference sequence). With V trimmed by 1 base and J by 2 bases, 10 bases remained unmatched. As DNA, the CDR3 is TGCAGTGCTAGAGCCTTTGACAGGGACCTACAAGAGACCCAGTACTTC. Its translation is CSARAFDRDLQETQYF.

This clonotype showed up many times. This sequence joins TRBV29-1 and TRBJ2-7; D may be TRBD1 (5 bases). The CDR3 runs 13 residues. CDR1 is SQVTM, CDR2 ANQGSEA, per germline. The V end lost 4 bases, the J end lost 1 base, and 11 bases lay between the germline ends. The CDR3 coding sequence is TGCAGCGTTGGGCCTAGGGGATCCTACGAGCAGTACTTC. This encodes CSVGPRGSYEQYF.

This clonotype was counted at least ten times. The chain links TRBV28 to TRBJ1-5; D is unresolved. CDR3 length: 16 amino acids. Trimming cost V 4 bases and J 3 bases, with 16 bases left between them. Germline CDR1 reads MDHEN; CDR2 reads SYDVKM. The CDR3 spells CASSSPIWGVNQPQHF. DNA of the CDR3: TGTGCCAGCAGTTCCCCGATCTGGGGTGTCAATCAGCCCCAGCATTTT.

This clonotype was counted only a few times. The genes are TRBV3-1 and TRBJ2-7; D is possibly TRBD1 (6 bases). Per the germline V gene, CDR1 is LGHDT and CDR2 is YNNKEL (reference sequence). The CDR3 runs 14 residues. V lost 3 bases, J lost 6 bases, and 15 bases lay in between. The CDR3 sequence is CASSQEPQGLEQYF. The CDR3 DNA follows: TGTGCCAGCAGCCAGGAACCACAGGGTCTCGAGCAGTACTTC.

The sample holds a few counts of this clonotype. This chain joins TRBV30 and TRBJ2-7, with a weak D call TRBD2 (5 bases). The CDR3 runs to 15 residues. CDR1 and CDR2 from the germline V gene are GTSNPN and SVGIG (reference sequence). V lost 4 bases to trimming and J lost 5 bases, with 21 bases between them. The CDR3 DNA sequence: TGTGCCTGGAATCCCCCGGGATTGGGCTGGCACGAGCAGTACTTC. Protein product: CAWNPPGLGWHEQYF.

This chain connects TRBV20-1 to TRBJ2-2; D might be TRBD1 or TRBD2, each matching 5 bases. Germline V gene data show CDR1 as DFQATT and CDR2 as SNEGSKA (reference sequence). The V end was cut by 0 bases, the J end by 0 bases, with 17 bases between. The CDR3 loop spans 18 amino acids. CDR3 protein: CSARDWGWGSPNTGELFF. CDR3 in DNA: TGCAGTGCTAGAGATTGGGGCTGGGGGTCCCCGAACACCGGGGAGCTGTTTTTT.

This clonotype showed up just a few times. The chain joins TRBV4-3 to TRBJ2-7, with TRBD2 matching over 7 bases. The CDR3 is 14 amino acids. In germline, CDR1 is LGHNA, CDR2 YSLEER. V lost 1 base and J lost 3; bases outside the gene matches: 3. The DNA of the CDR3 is TGCGCCAGCAGCCAAGTAGCGGGCGTCTACGAGCAGTACTTC. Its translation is CASSQVAGVYEQYF.

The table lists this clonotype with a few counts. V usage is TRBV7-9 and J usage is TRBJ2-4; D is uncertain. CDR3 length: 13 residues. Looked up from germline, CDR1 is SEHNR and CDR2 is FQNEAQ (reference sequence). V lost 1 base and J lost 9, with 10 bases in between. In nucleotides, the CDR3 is TGTGCCAGCAGCTTAGACACTCTCGTCATTCAGTACTTC. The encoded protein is CASSLDTLVIQYF.

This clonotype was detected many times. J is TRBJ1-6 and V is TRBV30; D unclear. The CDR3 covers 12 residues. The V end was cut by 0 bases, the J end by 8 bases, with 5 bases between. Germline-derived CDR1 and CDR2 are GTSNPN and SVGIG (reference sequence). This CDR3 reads CAWSVGYSPLHF. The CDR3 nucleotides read TGTGCCTGGAGTGTTGGGTATTCACCCCTCCACTTT.